This TCR beta chain appears in the sequencing data of a study of T cell repertoires in cytomegalovirus infection. TCRdb fed the reads into MiXCR, producing one record per CDR3 protein. The sample consists of about 150,000 distinct CDR3 sequences, about a quarter of them appearing once. Germline V lookup: CDR1 MDHEN, CDR2 SYDVKM. J was trimmed by 4 bases and V by 3 bases; bases with no gene match: 5. The CDR3 sequence is 14 residues long. This clonotype was picked up a small number of times. This chain uses TRBV28 with TRBJ2-7; 8 bases align to TRBD1. This TCR was sampled from a human donor in good health (CMV status not recorded). Some clones in this sample may be carry-over from other donors' samples. Material: PBMCs. The CDR3 reads CASSFQGAGYEQYF. The CDR3 DNA follows: TGTGCCAGCAGTTTTCAGGGGGCGGGGTACGAGCAGTACTTC.